Included here is one T cell receptor beta chain sequence, with context. Its cognate antigen is unknown. TCRdb independently ran MiXCR on the RT-PCR reads; one entry per CDR3 protein. Of hundreds of thousands of distinct CDR3 sequences in the sample, about a fifth are singletons; the top ten hold about 11%. This entry is derived from a study of response to subunit inactivated influenza vaccine. Overall study findings and caveats: A suggestion made by the authors is that each seasonal influenza vaccination recruits few new T cells.

The V end was cut by 10 bases, the J end by 1 base, with 15 bases between. This CDR3 is 14 amino acids long. The sequences come from PBMCs from blood, collected about 5 days after vaccination. The V and J genes are TRBV12-3 or TRBV12-4 and TRBJ2-3; the D call may be TRBD1 or TRBD2 (6 bases each). The source of this sequence is a man aged 50 or older who received an inactivated influenza vaccine. CDR3 DNA sequence: TGTGCCAACTCCGATGGGGGGCGCACAGATACGCAGTATTTT. Protein sequence: CANSDGGRTDTQYF.